The 29 T cell receptor beta chains given below trace back to one sample, sequenced in a study of Graves' ophthalmopathy and Graves' hyperthyroidism. The authors amplified TCR beta CDR3 regions, and they did so from RNA transcripts for repertoire sequencing. Following a first-round RT-PCR that used HTBI primers, a second-round multiplex PCR was carried out. Each CDR3 protein is one row after TCRdb ran MiXCR on the multiplex PCR reads. The table records 300,000 to 500,000 distinct CDR3 sequences, over 15% of them present only once. The sequencing input was peripheral blood. The receptors derive from a woman aged 18-29 years with stable Graves' hyperthyroidism.

This clonotype has a count of ten or more. The chain combines TRBV6-5 with TRBJ2-2, with 7 bases identical to TRBD1. Per germline, CDR1 MNHEY and CDR2 SVGAGI. This CDR3 region has 17 residues. Trimming cost V 0 bases and J 2 bases; bases outside gene matches: 6. This CDR3 reads CASSYSRDSLNTGELFF. In nucleotides, the CDR3 is TGTGCCAGCAGTTACTCCCGGGACAGTCTTAACACCGGGGAGCTGTTTTTT.

At least ten counts were recorded for this clonotype. The genes are TRBV12-3 or TRBV12-4 and TRBJ1-1; D not certain. This CDR3 region has 13 residues. Trimming shortened V by 8 bases and J by 1 base, and 11 bases separated the two germline ends. The CDR3 DNA reads as TGTGCCAGCTCGTTGAGAGCGAACACTGAAGCTTTCTTT. Translation: CASSLRANTEAFF.

This clonotype showed up many times. V gene TRBV6-2 or TRBV6-3 combines with J gene TRBJ1-1; no clear D. Germline V gene data show CDR1 as MNHEY and CDR2 as SVGEGT. V gave up 0 bases and J gave up 5 bases, with 7 bases separating them. The CDR3 is 13 residues long. The CDR3 reads CASSYSFGTEAFF. The CDR3 bases are TGTGCCAGCAGTTACTCCTTCGGAACTGAAGCTTTCTTT.

This clonotype was recorded many times. The V gene is TRBV18, the J gene TRBJ2-2; D uncertain. V was cut by 4 bases and J by 0 bases, with 9 bases left in between. This CDR3 contains 15 residues. Germline V gene lookup returns CDR1 KGHSH and CDR2 LQKENI. DNA of the CDR3: TGTGCCAGCTCACGAGACCCAACGAACACCGGGGAGCTGTTTTTT. The encoded protein is CASSRDPTNTGELFF.

This clonotype was counted ten times or more. This rearrangement joins TRBV19 to TRBJ1-2, with D possibly being TRBD1 (5 bases). Germline values: CDR1 LNHDA, CDR2 SQIVND (reference sequence). The germline V and J ends were trimmed by 8 bases and 7 bases, with 23 bases remaining between them. The CDR3 spans 15 residues. As DNA, the CDR3 is TGTGCCAGTGTTTGGTCCGCGGGGCGCATCTCTGGCTACACCTTC. Translated, it gives CASVWSAGRISGYTF.

In regard to this clonotype: Possible read error: a much larger clone is one base away. This CDR3 reads CASSEGTRSQETKYF. The CDR3 DNA is TGTGCCAGCAGTGAAGGGACACGGAGCCAAGAGACCAAGTACTTC. The chain combines TRBV6-1 with TRBJ2-5; D is possibly TRBD1 (5 bases). The CDR3 covers 15 residues. Germline CDR1 is MNHNS and CDR2 is SASEGT.

At least ten counts were recorded for this clonotype. V usage is TRBV20-1 and J usage is TRBJ1-5; D is possibly TRBD1 (6 bases). CDR1 is DFQATT, CDR2 SNEGSKA, per germline (reference sequence). The ends were cut back, 3 bases at V and 4 bases at J, with 13 bases in the middle. The CDR3 spans 14 residues. The DNA for the CDR3 is TGCAGTGCTAGTACAACAGGGCCGAATCAGCCCCAGCATTTT. Amino acids: CSASTTGPNQPQHF.

This clonotype has only one observation. A clone one base away is much larger, so this may be a read error. This CDR3 is missing its conserved last phenylalanine or tryptophan, likely due to a read error. The J gene is TRBJ2-2, the V gene TRBV7-6, with a tentative D call TRBD1 (5 bases). The CDR3 runs 13 residues. With 1 base removed from V and 7 bases from J, the gap between germline ends came to 7 bases. Per germline, CDR1 SGHVS and CDR2 FNYEAQ. The CDR3 spells CASSLGQGGELFL. CDR3 bases: TGTGCCAGCAGCTTAGGTCAGGGCGGGGAGCTGTTTCTT.

Many counts were recorded for this clonotype. The chain joins TRBV6-2 or TRBV6-3 to TRBJ2-5, with TRBD2 matching 9 bases. J gave up 1 base and V 0 bases, and 6 bases lay outside the gene matches. The CDR3 runs to 17 residues. Germline CDR1 is MNHEY and CDR2 is SVGEGT. CDR3 loop: CASSYSYSGGTQETQYF. CDR3 bases: TGTGCCAGCAGTTACTCATACAGCGGGGGGACCCAAGAGACCCAGTACTTC.

About this clonotype: A much larger clone lies a single base off, so this may be a read error. The V call is TRBV28, the J call TRBJ1-2; D is ambiguous. With 5 bases removed from V and 4 bases from J, the gap between germline ends came to 5 bases. Germline CDR1 and CDR2: MDHEN and SYDVKM. The CDR3 extends over 11 amino acids. The CDR3 nucleotides read TGTGCCAGCAGTAACAGCTATGGCTACACCTTC. This gives the protein CASSNSYGYTF.

Note on this clonotype: It differs at one base from a far larger clone, so likely a read error. The genes are TRBV27 and TRBJ1-2; D is unclear. The germline CDR1 and CDR2 sequences are MNHEY and SMNVEV (reference sequence). This CDR3 comprises 12 residues. The CDR3: CASSLRGYGYAF. As DNA, the CDR3 is TGTGCCAGCAGTTTAAGAGGCTATGGCTACGCCTTC.

There are many counts of this clonotype. The chain uses TRBV4-1 and TRBJ1-2, with D unresolved. With 4 bases removed from V and 8 bases from J, the gap between germline ends came to 17 bases. The length of the CDR3 is 14 residues. Germline-derived CDR1 and CDR2 are MGHRA and YSYEKL. The CDR3 is CASSPIPGTSGYTF. In nucleotides, the CDR3 is TGCGCCAGCAGCCCCATACCGGGCACATCAGGCTACACCTTC.

This clonotype appeared many times. Germline is not matched at one junction end, which may reflect a read error. The chain joins TRBV2 to TRBJ1-1, with D maybe TRBD1 (5 bases). CDR1 is SNHLY, CDR2 FYNNEI, per germline. The CDR3 totals 16 residues. This chain's CDR3 is CASNEGEPGRGTEAFF. The CDR3 coding sequence is TGTGCCAGCAATGAAGGGGAACCCGGGAGGGGAACTGAAGCTTTCTTT. The full variable domain, rest sourced from reference TRBV2 and TRBJ1-1, is EPEVTQTPSHQVTQMGQEVILRCVPISNHLYFYWYRQILGQKVEFLVSFYNNEISEKSEIFDDQFSVERPDGSNFTLKIRSTKLEDSAMYFCASNEGEPGRGTEAFFGQGTRLTVV.

This clonotype was counted ten times or more. The gene calls are TRBV5-1 and TRBJ2-5; D unclear. The CDR3 totals 14 residues. V lost 0 bases and J 1 base, leaving 7 bases between the germline ends. Germline V lookup: CDR1 SGHRS, CDR2 YFSETQ. CDR3: CASSLGSAQETQYF. For the CDR3, the DNA is TGCGCCAGCAGCTTGGGCTCAGCCCAAGAGACCCAGTACTTC.

This clonotype was picked up many times. The V gene is TRBV2, the J gene TRBJ1-2; no clear D gene. The CDR3 loop spans 14 amino acids. The V and J ends lost 7 bases and 2 bases respectively, with 14 bases between them. The germline V gene encodes CDR1 SNHLY and CDR2 FYNNEI. As DNA, the CDR3 is TGTGCCAGCAAGGGCTGGAGGCAGAACTATGGCTACACCTTC. Its translation: CASKGWRQNYGYTF.

This clonotype was picked up a small number of times. A read error is possible here, since a much larger clone lies one base away. The rearrangement links TRBV7-3 to TRBJ1-1, with 8 bases aligning to TRBD1. The CDR3 length is 13 residues. CDR1 and CDR2 (germline): SGHTA, FQGTGA. This chain's CDR3 is CASSRSGGTESFF. The CDR3 region has the DNA TGTGCCAGCAGCCGTTCAGGGGGCACTGAATCTTTCTTT.

This clonotype came up many times. The chain links TRBV12-3 or TRBV12-4 to TRBJ2-7; 9 bases match TRBD1. Losses at the gene ends were 5 bases for V and 7 bases for J; bases not matched to a gene: 9. The length of the CDR3 is 14 residues. The CDR3 DNA sequence: TGTGCCAGCAGTATCTCACAGGGGGCGAGGGAGCAGTACTTC. It translates to CASSISQGAREQYF.

This clonotype has at least ten counts. The chain links TRBV6-5 to TRBJ1-1; 8 bases fit TRBD1. The length of the CDR3 is 14 residues. Germline CDR1 reads MNHEY; CDR2 reads SVGAGI. J lost 8 bases, V lost 6 bases, and 11 bases had no gene match. Here the CDR3 reads CASRQGASETEAFF. CDR3 nucleotide sequence: TGTGCCAGCAGGCAGGGGGCTAGCGAGACCGAAGCTTTCTTT.

The chain uses TRBV9 and TRBJ1-2; D is possibly TRBD1 (5 bases). The CDR3 is 14 residues long. The germline V gene has CDR1 SGDLS and CDR2 YYNGEE. V was clipped by 3 bases and J by 4 bases, with 13 bases between them. The CDR3 here is CASSAGGNFYGYTF. The DNA for the CDR3 is TGTGCCAGCAGCGCCGGGGGTAACTTCTATGGCTACACCTTC.

The table lists this clonotype with a few counts. At one of its ends the junction is not consistent with the germline gene, which may arise from a read error. V gene TRBV12-3 or TRBV12-4 combines with J gene TRBJ2-7; perhaps TRBD2 as D (5 bases). CDR3 length: 13 residues. The CDR3 region is CASSILPNDYRNF. The DNA for the CDR3 is TGTGCCAGCAGTATACTACCTAATGACTATCGGAACTTC.

The sample holds many counts of this clonotype. The chain is built from TRBV19 and TRBJ1-1, with D possibly being TRBD1 (5 bases). The germline V gene encodes CDR1 LNHDA and CDR2 SQIVND (reference sequence). The CDR3 totals 12 residues. Trimming cost V 5 bases and J 7 bases, with 11 bases left between them. The CDR3 loop is CASSDKQVEAFF. For the CDR3, the DNA is TGTGCCAGTAGTGACAAACAGGTTGAAGCTTTCTTT. Full variable domain (outside the CDR3, taken from reference TRBV19 and TRBJ1-1): DGGITQSPKYLFRKEGQNVTLSCEQNLNHDAMYWYRQDPGQGLRLIYYSQIVNDFQKGDIAEGYSVSREKKESFPLTVTSAQKNPTAFYLCASSDKQVEAFFGQGTRLTVV.

This clonotype came up a few times. The rearrangement links TRBV4-1 to TRBJ1-1, with no clear D. The germline V and J ends were trimmed by 4 bases and 4 bases, with 16 bases remaining between them. CDR1 MGHRA and CDR2 YSYEKL come from the germline V gene. The CDR3 runs 15 residues. CDR3 bases: TGCGCCAGCAGCCTCCGGTCAACCGGCGCCACTGAAGCTTTCTTT. Translated, it gives CASSLRSTGATEAFF.

The chain couples TRBV7-2 to TRBJ2-5; 9 bases are a match to TRBD2. This CDR3 has 15 amino acids. Germline CDR1 and CDR2: SGHTA and FQGNSA. With 0 bases clipped from V and 2 bases from J, the junction kept 1 base outside the gene matches. The CDR3 DNA reads as TGTGCCAGCAGCTTAGCAGGACTAGCGCAAGAGACCCAGTACTTC. Its protein product is CASSLAGLAQETQYF.

This clonotype has at least ten counts. V usage is TRBV5-1 and J usage is TRBJ1-1, with D possibly being TRBD1 (5 bases). The V gene lost 1 base and the J gene lost 9 bases, with 16 bases spanning the gap. Germline V gene lookup returns CDR1 SGHRS and CDR2 YFSETQ. This CDR3 has 14 amino acids. The CDR3 here is CASSLNGGRGQAFF. In nucleotides, the CDR3 is TGCGCCAGCAGCTTGAATGGTGGAAGGGGACAAGCTTTCTTT.

This clonotype has a count of ten or more. The gene calls are TRBV7-8 and TRBJ2-7; no clear D. Trimming stripped 4 bases from V and 5 bases from J, with 12 bases between. This CDR3 comprises 13 residues. Germline CDR1 is SGHVS and CDR2 is FQNEAQ. CDR3: CASSSTTRDEQYF. For the CDR3, the DNA is TGTGCCAGCAGCTCAACTACACGCGACGAGCAGTACTTC. The full variable domain, rest sourced from reference TRBV7-8 and TRBJ2-7, is GAGVSQSPRYKVAKRGQDVALRCDPISGHVSLFWYQQALGQGPEFLTYFQNEAQLDKSGLPSDRFFAERPEGSVSTLKIQRTQQEDSAVYLCASSSTTRDEQYFGPGTRLTVT.

In its sample, this clonotype was seen a few times. V gene TRBV7-9 combines with J gene TRBJ1-1, with unresolved D. Per the germline V gene, CDR1 is SEHNR and CDR2 is FQNEAQ (reference sequence). The germline V and J ends were trimmed by 5 bases and 4 bases, with 14 bases remaining between them. The CDR3 is 14 amino acids. CDR3 residues: CASSDQVTSTEAFF. The CDR3 DNA is TGTGCCAGCAGCGACCAGGTAACGAGCACTGAAGCTTTCTTT.

The J gene is TRBJ2-5, the V gene TRBV5-1, with unresolved D. The CDR3 runs to 15 residues. CDR1 is SGHRS and CDR2 is YFSETQ in the germline V gene. The V end lost 2 bases, the J end lost 3 bases, and 14 bases lay between the germline ends. CDR3 sequence reads: CASSFYPGPKETQYF. The CDR3 nucleotides read TGCGCCAGCAGCTTTTATCCGGGCCCCAAAGAGACCCAGTACTTC.

This chain joins TRBV28 and TRBJ2-7; 9 bases are shared with TRBD1. Trimming at V came to 6 bases and at J to 7 bases, leaving 16 bases not matched to a gene. Germline-derived CDR1 and CDR2 are MDHEN and SYDVKM. The CDR3 sequence is 16 residues long. CDR3 in DNA: TGTGCCAGCAGCCCCGGGCCAGGACAGGGGTTCGGAGAGCAGTACTTC. Translated: CASSPGPGQGFGEQYF.

This clonotype occurred many times. The rearrangement links TRBV12-3 or TRBV12-4 to TRBJ2-5; D remains unclear. The CDR3 consists of 14 residues. Trimming took 5 bases from V and 8 from J, leaving 18 bases between them. In DNA, the CDR3 is TGTGCCAGCAGTCTTTCAAATCCTCCGTTCACCCAGTACTTC. Protein sequence: CASSLSNPPFTQYF.